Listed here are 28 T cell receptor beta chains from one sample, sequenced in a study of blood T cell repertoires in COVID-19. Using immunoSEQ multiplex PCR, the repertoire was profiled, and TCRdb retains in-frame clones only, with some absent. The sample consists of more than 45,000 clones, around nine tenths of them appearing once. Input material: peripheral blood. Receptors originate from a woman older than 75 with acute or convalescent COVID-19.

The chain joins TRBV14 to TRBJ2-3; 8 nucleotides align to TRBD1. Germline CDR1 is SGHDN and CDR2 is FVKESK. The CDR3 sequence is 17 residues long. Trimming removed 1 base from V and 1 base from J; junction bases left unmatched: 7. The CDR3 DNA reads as TGTGCCAGCAGCCAAGTCCGGACAGGGATGGGCACAGATACGCAGTATTTT. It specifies CASSQVRTGMGTDTQYF.

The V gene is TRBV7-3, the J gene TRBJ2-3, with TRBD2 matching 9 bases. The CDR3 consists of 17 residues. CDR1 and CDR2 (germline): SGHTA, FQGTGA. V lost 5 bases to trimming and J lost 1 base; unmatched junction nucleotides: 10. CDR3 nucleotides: TGTGCCAGCAGCCCCCGGGTTAGCGGGGGAGGCACAGATACGCAGTATTTT. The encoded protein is CASSPRVSGGGTDTQYF.

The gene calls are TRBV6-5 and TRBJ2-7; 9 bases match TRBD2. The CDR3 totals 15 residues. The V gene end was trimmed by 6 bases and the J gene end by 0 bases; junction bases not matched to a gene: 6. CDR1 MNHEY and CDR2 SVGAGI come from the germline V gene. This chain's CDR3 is CASSPLAGYSYEQYF. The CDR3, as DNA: TGTGCCAGCAGCCCGCTAGCGGGGTACTCCTACGAGCAGTACTTC.

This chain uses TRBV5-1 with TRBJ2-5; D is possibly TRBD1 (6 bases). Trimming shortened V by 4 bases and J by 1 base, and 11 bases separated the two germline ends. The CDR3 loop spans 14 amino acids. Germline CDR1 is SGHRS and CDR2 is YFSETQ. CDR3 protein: CASSKQGRQETQYF. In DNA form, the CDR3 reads TGCGCCAGCAGCAAACAGGGACGCCAAGAGACCCAGTACTTC. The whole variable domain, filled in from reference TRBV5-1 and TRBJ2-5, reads KAGVTQTPRYLIKTRGQQVTLSCSPISGHRSVSWYQQTPGQGLQFLFEYFSETQRNKGNFPGRFSGRQFSNSRSEMNVSTLELGDSALYLCASSKQGRQETQYFGPGTRLLVL.

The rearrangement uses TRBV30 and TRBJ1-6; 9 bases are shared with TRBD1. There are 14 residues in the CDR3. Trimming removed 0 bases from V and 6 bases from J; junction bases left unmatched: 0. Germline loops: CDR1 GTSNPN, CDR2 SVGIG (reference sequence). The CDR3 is CAWSVTGGNSPLHF. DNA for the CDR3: TGTGCCTGGAGTGTGACAGGGGGTAATTCACCCCTCCACTTT.

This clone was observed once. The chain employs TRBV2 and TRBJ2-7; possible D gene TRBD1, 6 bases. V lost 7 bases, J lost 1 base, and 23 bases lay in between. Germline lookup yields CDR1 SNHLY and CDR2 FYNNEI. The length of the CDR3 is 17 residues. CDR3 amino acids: CASTEPARRTDSYEQYF. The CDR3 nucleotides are TGTGCCAGCACCGAACCAGCGAGGAGGACAGATTCCTACGAGCAGTACTTC.

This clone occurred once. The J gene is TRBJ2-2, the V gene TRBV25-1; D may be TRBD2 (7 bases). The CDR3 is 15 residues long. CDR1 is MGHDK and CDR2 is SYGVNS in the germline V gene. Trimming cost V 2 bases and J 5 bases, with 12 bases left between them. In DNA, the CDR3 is TGTGCCAGCAGTGAAGGGGGGGCGAGAACCGGGGAGCTGTTTTTT. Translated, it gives CASSEGGARTGELFF.

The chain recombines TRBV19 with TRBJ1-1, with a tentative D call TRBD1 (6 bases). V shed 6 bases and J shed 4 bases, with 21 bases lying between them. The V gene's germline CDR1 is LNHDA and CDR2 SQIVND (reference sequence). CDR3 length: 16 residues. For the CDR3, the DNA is TGTGCCAGTAGCTCACCAAAAGGACAGCGGTCCACTGAAGCTTTCTTT. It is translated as CASSSPKGQRSTEAFF.

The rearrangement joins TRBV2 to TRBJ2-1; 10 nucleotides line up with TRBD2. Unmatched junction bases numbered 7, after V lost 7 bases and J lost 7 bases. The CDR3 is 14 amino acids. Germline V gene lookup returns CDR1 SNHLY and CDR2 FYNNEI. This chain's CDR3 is CASTSGSRMNEQFF. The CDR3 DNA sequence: TGTGCCAGCACTAGCGGGAGTCGAATGAATGAGCAGTTCTTC.

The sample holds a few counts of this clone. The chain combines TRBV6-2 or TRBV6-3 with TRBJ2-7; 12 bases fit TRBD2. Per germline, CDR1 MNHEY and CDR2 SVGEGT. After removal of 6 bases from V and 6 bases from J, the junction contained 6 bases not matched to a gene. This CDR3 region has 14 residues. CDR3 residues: CASSDTSGRREQYF. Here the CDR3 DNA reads TGTGCCAGCAGCGATACTAGCGGGAGGCGCGAGCAGTACTTC.

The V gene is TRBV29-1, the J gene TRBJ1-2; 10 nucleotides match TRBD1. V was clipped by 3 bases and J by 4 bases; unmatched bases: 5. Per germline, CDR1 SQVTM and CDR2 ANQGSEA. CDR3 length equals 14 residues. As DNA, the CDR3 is TGCAGCGTTGAGGGACAGGGGTGGACCTATGGCTACACCTTC. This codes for CSVEGQGWTYGYTF.

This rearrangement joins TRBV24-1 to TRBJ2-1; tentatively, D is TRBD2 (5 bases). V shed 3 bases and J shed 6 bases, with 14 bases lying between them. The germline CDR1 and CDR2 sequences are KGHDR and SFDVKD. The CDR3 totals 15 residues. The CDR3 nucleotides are TGTGCCACCAGTGATGCGGGCTCCGGCGCCAATGAGCAGTTCTTC. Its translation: CATSDAGSGANEQFF.

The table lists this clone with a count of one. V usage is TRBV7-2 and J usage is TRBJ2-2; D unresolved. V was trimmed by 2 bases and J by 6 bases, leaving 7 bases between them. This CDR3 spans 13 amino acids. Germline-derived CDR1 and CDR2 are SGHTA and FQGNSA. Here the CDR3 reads CASSLSRSGELFF. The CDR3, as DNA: TGTGCCAGCAGCTTAAGTCGGTCCGGGGAGCTGTTTTTT.

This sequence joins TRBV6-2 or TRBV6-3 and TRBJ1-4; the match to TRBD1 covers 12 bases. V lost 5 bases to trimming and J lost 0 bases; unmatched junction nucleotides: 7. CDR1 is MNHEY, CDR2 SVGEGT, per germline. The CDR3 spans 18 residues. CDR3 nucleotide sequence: TGTGCCAGCAGTGGCGGTCGGGACAGGGGGCCAACTAATGAAAAACTGTTTTTT. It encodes CASSGGRDRGPTNEKLFF.

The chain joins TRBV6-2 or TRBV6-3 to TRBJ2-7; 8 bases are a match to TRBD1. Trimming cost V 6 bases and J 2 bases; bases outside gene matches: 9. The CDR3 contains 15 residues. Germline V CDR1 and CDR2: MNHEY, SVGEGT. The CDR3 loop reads CASSHGQGTAYEQYF. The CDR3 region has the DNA TGTGCCAGCAGCCATGGACAGGGCACAGCCTACGAGCAGTACTTC.

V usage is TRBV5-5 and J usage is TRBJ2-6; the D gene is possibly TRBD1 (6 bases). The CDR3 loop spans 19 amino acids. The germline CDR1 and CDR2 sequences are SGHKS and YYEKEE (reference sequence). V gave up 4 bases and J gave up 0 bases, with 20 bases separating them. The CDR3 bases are TGTGCCAGCAGCGCCTTTTTGGGGGCGGTGGTCTCTGGGGCCAACGTCCTGACTTTC. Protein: CASSAFLGAVVSGANVLTF.

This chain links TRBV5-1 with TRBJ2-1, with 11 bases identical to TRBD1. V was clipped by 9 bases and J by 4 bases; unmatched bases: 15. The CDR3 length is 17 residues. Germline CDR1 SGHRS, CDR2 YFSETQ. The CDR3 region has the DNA TGCGCCAACTACACCGGGACAGGGGGTTTAGTTTACAATGAGCAGTTCTTC. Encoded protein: CANYTGTGGLVYNEQFF. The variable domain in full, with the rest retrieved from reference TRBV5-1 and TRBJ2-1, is KAGVTQTPRYLIKTRGQQVTLSCSPISGHRSVSWYQQTPGQGLQFLFEYFSETQRNKGNFPGRFSGRQFSNSRSEMNVSTLELGDSALYLCANYTGTGGLVYNEQFFGPGTRLTVL.

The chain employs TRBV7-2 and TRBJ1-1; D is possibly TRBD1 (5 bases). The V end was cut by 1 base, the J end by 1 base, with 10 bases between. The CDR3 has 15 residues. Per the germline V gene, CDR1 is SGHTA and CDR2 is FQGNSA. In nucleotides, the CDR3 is TGTGCCAGCAGCTTAGTCAGCGGGGGGAACACTGAAGCTTTCTTT. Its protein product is CASSLVSGGNTEAFF.

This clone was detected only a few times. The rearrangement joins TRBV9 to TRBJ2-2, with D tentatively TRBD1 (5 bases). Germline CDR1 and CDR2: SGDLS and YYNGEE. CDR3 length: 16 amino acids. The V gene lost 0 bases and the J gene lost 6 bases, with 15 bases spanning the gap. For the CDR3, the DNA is TGTGCCAGCAGCGTAGGACAGTCCGGGCCCCCCGGGGAGCTGTTTTTT. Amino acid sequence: CASSVGQSGPPGELFF.

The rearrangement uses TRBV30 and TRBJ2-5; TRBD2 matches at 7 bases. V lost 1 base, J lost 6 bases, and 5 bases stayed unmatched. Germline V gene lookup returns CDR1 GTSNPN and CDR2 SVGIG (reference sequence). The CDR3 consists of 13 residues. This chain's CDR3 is CAWSGGGTQTQYF. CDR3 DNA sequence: TGTGCCTGGAGTGGGGGGGGAACACAGACCCAGTACTTC.

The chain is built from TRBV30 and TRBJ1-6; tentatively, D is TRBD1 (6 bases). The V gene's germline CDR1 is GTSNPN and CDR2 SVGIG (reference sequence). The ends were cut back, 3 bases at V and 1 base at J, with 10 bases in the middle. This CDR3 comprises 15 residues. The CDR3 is CAWRVGQSYNSPLHF. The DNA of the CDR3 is TGTGCCTGGAGGGTGGGACAATCCTATAATTCACCCCTCCACTTT.

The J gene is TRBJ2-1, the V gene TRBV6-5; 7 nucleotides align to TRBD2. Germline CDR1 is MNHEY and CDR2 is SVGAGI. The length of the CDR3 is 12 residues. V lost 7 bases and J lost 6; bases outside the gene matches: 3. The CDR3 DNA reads TGTGCCAGCAAGGGAGGGAGCAATGAGCAGTTCTTC. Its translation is CASKGGSNEQFF.

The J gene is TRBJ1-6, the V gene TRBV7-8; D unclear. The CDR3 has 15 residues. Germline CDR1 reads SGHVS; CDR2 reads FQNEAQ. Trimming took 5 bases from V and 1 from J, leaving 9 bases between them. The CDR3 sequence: CASSLGGSYNSPLHF. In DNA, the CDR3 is TGTGCCAGCAGCCTCGGCGGGTCCTATAATTCACCCCTCCACTTT.

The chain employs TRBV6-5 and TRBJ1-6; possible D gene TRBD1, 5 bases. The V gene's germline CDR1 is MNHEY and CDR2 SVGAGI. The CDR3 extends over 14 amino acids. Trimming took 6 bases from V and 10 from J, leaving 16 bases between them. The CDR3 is CASSKDNRGSPLHF. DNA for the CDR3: TGTGCCAGCAGCAAGGATAATAGGGGCTCACCCCTCCACTTT.

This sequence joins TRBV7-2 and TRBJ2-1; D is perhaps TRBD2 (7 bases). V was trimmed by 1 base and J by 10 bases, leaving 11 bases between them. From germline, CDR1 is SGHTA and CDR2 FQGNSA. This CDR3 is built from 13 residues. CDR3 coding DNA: TGTGCCAGCAGCTTAGGGGGGGGCCAAGAGCAGTTCTTC. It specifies CASSLGGGQEQFF.

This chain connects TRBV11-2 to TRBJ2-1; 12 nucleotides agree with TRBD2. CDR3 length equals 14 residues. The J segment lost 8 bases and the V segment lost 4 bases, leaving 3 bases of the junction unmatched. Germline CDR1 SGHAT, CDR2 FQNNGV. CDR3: CASSWGLAGYEQFF. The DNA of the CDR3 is TGTGCCAGCAGCTGGGGACTAGCGGGCTATGAGCAGTTCTTC.

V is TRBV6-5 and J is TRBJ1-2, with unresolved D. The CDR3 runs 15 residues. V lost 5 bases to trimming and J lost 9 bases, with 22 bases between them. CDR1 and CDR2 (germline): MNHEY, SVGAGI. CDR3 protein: CASSHTSEGLVSYTF. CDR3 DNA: TGTGCCAGCAGTCACACCTCGGAGGGTTTAGTTAGCTACACCTTC.

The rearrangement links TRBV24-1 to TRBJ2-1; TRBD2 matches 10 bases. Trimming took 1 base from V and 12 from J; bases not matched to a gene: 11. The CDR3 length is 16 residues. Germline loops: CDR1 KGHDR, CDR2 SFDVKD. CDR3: CATSDFVTSGTGAQFF. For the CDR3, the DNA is TGTGCCACCAGTGATTTTGTTACTAGCGGGACCGGAGCGCAGTTCTTC.